There are a few counts of the clone carrying this T cell receptor beta chain. What it binds is unknown. This CDR3 has 16 residues. J lost 5 bases, V lost 1 base, and 9 bases had no gene match. Germline V gene sequence: CDR1 MGHRA, CDR2 YSYEKL. This sample stems from a study of T-cell reconstitution after alpha-beta-depleted transplantation in children. Study-level findings and limits: It was surviving recipient T cells and thymic progenitors that gave some patients high TCRbeta diversity at day 60. Expanded clones from the graft, numbering several hundred, reportedly supplied alpha-beta T cells about two months after transplant.

A TCRbeta library incorporating unique molecular identifiers was prepared. MiXCR, applied by TCRdb to the PCR reads, yields one record per CDR3 protein. The sample shows approximately 500,000 distinct CDR3 sequences, roughly 27% of them seen only once. This rearrangement joins TRBV4-1 to TRBJ2-5; 8 positions agree with TRBD1. This TCR was recovered from a boy under three years old with Wiskott-Aldrich syndrome, due to receive a stem cell transplant. The material was PBMCs, obtained before TCRalphabeta/CD19-depleted stem cell transplant. This CDR3 reads CASSQVFQGARETQYF. The CDR3, as DNA: TGCGCCAGCAGCCAAGTTTTTCAGGGGGCTCGTGAGACCCAGTACTTC.